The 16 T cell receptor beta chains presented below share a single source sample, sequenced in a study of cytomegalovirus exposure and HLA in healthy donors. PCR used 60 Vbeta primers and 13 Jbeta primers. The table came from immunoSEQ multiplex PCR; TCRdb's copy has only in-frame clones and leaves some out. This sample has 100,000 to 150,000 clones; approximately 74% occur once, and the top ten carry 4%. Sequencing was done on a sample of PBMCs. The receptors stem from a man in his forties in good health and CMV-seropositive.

CDR3 region: CASSQGTTVANTEAFF. For the CDR3, the DNA is TGTGCCAGCAGCCAAGGAACGACAGTAGCGAACACTGAAGCTTTCTTT. The V call is TRBV4-2, the J call TRBJ1-1, with D perhaps matching TRBD1 (5 bases). Per germline, CDR1 LGHNA and CDR2 YNFKEQ. This CDR3 is 16 amino acids long. V shed 1 base and J shed 1 base, with 13 bases lying between them.

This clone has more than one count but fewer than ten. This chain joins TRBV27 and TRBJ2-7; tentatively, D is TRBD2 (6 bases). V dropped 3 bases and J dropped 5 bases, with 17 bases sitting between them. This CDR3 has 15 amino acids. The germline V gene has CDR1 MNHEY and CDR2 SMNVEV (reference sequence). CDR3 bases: TGTGCCAGCAGTTTCCGGCGGGGCGGGACCCACGAGCAGTACTTC. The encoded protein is CASSFRRGGTHEQYF.

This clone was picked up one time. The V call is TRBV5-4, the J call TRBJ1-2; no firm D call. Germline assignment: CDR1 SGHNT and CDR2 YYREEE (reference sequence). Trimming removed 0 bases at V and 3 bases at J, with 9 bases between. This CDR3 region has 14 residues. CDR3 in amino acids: CASSLGQAYYGYTF. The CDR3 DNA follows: TGTGCCAGCAGCTTGGGGCAGGCCTACTATGGCTACACCTTC.

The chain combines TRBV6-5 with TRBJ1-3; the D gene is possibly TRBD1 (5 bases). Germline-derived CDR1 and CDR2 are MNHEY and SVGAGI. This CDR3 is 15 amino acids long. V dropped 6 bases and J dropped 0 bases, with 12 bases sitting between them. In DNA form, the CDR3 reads TGTGCCAGCAGCTTCAGGGCGATCTCTGGAAACACCATATATTTT. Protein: CASSFRAISGNTIYF.

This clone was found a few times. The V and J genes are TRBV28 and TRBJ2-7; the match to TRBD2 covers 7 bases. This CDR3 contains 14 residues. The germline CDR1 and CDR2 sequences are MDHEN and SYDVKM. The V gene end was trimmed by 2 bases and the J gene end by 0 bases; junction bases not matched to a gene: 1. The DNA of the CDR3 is TGTGCCAGCAGTTTACGGGACTACTCCTACGAGCAGTACTTC. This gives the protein CASSLRDYSYEQYF.

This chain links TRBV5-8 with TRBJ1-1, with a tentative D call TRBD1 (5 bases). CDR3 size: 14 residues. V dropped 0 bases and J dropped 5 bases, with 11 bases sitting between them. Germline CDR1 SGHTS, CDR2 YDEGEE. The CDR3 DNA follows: TGTGCCAGCAGCTTGGCCGGGGGAGAGACTGAAGCTTTCTTT. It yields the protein CASSLAGGETEAFF.

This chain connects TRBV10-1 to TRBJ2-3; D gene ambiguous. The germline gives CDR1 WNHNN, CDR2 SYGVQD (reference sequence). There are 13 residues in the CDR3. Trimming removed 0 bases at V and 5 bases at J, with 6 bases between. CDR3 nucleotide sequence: TGCGCCAGCAGTGAGTCCACACGAGATACGCAGTATTTT. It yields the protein CASSESTRDTQYF.

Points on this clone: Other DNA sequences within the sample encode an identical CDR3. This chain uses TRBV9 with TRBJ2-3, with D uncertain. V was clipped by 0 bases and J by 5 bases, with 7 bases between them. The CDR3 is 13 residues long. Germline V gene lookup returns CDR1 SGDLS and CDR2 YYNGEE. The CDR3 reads CASSVGSGDTQYF. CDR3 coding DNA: TGTGCCAGCAGCGTAGGATCGGGAGATACGCAGTATTTT. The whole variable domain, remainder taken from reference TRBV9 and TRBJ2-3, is DSGVTQTPKHLITATGQRVTLRCSPRSGDLSVYWYQQSLDQGLQFLIQYYNGEERAKGNILERFSAQQFPDLHSELNLSSLELGDSALYFCASSVGSGDTQYFGPGTRLTVL.

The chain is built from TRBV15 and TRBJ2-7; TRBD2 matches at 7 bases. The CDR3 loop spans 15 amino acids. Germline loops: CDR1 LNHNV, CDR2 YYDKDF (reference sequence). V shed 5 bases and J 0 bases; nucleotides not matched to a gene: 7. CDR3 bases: TGTGCCACCAGCCACCCGGGACTACTCTCCTACGAGCAGTACTTC. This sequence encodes CATSHPGLLSYEQYF.

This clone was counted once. The CDR3 DNA follows: TGTGCCAGCAGTACCAGGACAGGACGCAATCAGCCCCAGCATTTT. Translation gives CASSTRTGRNQPQHF. V gene TRBV6-5 combines with J gene TRBJ1-5; 7 bases align to TRBD1. After removal of 5 bases from V and 2 bases from J, the junction contained 6 bases not matched to a gene. CDR3 size: 15 residues. Germline loops: CDR1 MNHEY, CDR2 SVGAGI.

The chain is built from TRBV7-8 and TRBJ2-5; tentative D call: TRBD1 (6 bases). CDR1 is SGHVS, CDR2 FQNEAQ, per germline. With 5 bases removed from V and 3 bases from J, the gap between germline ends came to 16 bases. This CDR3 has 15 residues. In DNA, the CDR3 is TGTGCCAGCAGCCCACTCGCAACAGGGAAAGAGACCCAGTACTTC. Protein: CASSPLATGKETQYF.

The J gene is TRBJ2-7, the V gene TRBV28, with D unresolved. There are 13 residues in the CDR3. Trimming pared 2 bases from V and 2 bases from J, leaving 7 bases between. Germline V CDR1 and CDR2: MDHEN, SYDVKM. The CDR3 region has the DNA TGTGCCAGCAGTTTACTAAAGCCCTACGAGCAGTACTTC. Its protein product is CASSLLKPYEQYF. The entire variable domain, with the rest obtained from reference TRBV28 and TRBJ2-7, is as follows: DVKVTQSSRYLVKRTGEKVFLECVQDMDHENMFWYRQDPGLGLRLIYFSYDVKMKEKGDIPEGYSVSREKKERFSLILESASTNQTSMYLCASSLLKPYEQYFGPGTRLTVT.

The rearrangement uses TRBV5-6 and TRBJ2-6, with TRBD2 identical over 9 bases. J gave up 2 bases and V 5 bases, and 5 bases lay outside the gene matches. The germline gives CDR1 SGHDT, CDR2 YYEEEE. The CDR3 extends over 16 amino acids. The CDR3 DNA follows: TGTGCCAGCAGTCCCATAGCGGGAGCTGGGGCCAACGTCCTGACTTTC. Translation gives CASSPIAGAGANVLTF.

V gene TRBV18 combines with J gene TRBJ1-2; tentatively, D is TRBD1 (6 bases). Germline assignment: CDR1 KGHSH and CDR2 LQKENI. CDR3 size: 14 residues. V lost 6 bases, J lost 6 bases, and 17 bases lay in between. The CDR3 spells CASSPGTKNNGYTF. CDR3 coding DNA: TGTGCCAGCTCTCCCGGGACAAAAAATAATGGCTACACCTTC.

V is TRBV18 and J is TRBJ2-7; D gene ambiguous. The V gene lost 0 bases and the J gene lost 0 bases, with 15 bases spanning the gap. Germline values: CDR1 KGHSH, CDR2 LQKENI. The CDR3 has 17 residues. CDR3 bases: TGTGCCAGCTCACCACCGTTAGGCAGGTACAGCTCCTACGAGCAGTACTTC. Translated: CASSPPLGRYSSYEQYF.

The CDR3 sequence is CASSRGANTGMRTDTEAFF. The CDR3 DNA follows: TGTGCCAGCAGCAGAGGGGCCAACACAGGGATGAGGACGGACACTGAAGCTTTCTTT. This chain links TRBV7-6 with TRBJ1-1; tentative D call: TRBD1 (6 bases). CDR3 length equals 19 residues. Trimming cost V 5 bases and J 3 bases, with 28 bases left between them. Germline loops: CDR1 SGHVS, CDR2 FNYEAQ.